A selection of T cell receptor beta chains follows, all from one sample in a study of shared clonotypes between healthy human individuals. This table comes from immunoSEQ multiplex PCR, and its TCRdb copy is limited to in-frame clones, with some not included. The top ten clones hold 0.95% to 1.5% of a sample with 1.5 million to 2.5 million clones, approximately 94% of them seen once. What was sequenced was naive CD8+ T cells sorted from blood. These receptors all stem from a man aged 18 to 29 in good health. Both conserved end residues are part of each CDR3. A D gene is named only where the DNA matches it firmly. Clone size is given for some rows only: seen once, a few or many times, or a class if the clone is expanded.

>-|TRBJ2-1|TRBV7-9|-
TGTGCCAGCAGCGATACGGGCTATGAGCAGTTCTTC
CASSDTGYEQFF
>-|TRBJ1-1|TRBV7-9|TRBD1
TGTGCCAGTTACAGGGGAAGTATCACTGAAGCTTTCTTT
CASYRGSITEAFF
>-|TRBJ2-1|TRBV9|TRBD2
TGTGCCAGCAGCGCCGGACTAGCGGGAGGGCCGGACAATGAGCAGTTCTTC
CASSAGLAGGPDNEQFF
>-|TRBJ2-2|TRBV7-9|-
TGTGCCAGCAGCACCGACACGGGGTACACCGGGGAGCTGTTTTTT
CASSTDTGYTGELFF
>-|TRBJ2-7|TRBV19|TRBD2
TGTGCCAGTAGCCAACTAGCGGGGCCTCTCTACGAGCAGTACTTC
CASSQLAGPLYEQYF
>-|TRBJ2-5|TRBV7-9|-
TGTGCCAGCAGCCCGCCCGGGGTTGACCAAGAGACCCAGTACTTC
CASSPPGVDQETQYF
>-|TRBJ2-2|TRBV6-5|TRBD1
TGTGCCAGCAGGGGACAGCCCACCGGGGAGCTGTTTTTT
CASRGQPTGELFF
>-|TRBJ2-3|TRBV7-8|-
TGTGCCAGCAGCCCCCCGGGCACAGATACGCAGTATTTT
CASSPPGTDTQYF
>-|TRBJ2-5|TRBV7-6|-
TGTGCCAGCAGCTTGTTGGGGGCCGGGACCCAGTACTTC
CASSLLGAGTQYF
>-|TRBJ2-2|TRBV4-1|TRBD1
TGCGCCAGCAGCCAAGTTGACAGGGGGGAGAACGGGGAGCTGTTTTTT
CASSQVDRGENGELFF
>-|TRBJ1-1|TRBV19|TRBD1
TGTGCCAGTAGGGGGCAGGGGGAAAGCCCCTACACTGAAGCTTTCTTT
CASRGQGESPYTEAFF
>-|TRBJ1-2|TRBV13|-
TGTGCCAGCATCCCCACGGGGGGTCTTAACTATGGCTACACCTTC
CASIPTGGLNYGYTF
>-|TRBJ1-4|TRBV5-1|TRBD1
TGCGCCAGCAGCCCTGACAGGGATGGGGAAAAACTGTTTTTT
CASSPDRDGEKLFF
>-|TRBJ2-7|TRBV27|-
TGTGCCAGCACCCCCACGGGGGGCTTAGGCGAGCAGTACTTC
CASTPTGGLGEQYF
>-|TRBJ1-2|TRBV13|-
TGTGCCAGCAACTTACAGGCGGATGGCTACACCTTC
CASNLQADGYTF
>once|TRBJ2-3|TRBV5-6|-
TGTGCCAGCAGCTTGACTCGCACAGATACGCAGTATTTT
CASSLTRTDTQYF
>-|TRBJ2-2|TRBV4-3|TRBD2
TGCGCCAGCAGCCAAGATCATGCGGGACTAGCGGCCACCGGGGAGCTGTTTTTT
CASSQDHAGLAATGELFF
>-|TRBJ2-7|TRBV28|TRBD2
TGTGCCAGCAGTTCGGGAGCGGGAGAGCAGTACTTC
CASSSGAGEQYF
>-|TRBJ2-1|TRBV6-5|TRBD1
TGTGCCAGCAGCCCGTACGACAGGGGGTACAATGAGCAGTTCTTC
CASSPYDRGYNEQFF
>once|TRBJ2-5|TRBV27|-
TGTGCCAGCAGTCAATTTGGGCTACAAGAGACCCAGTACTTC
CASSQFGLQETQYF
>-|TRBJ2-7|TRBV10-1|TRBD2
TGCGCCAGCAGTGAGTCTGCGGGAGTTGACCACGAGCAGTACTTC
CASSESAGVDHEQYF
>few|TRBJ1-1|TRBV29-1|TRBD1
TGCAGCGTTGAAGGGACAGGGTGGACTGAAGCTTTCTTT
CSVEGTGWTEAFF
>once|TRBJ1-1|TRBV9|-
TGTGCCAGCAGCGTAGCGGTTGAGACTGAAGCTTTCTTT
CASSVAVETEAFF
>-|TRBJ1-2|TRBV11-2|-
TGTGCCAGCAGCCTGTCGGTGGATGGCTATGGCTACACCTTC
CASSLSVDGYGYTF
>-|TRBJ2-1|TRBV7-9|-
TGTGCCAGCAGCTTAAGAGTTTCCGGAAGGGAGGATGAGCAGTTCTTC
CASSLRVSGREDEQFF
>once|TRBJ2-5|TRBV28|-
TGTGCCAGCAGCCTCTCCGGGGAGACCCAGTACTTC
CASSLSGETQYF
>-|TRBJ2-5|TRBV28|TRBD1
TGTGCCAGCAGTTTTCATGAGTCCTACGCAGGGGGCTGGTTAGAGACCCAGTACTTC
CASSFHESYAGGWLETQYF
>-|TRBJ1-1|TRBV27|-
TGTGCCAGCAGTGAGCGTGGCGGACCCACTGAAGCTTTCTTT
CASSERGGPTEAFF
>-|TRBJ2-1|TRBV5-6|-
TGTGCCAGCAGCTTGCGCCTCAATGAGCAGTTCTTC
CASSLRLNEQFF
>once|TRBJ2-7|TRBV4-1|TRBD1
TGCGCCAGCAGCCAAGATGGTGCAGGGGGTTACGAGCAGTACTTC
CASSQDGAGGYEQYF
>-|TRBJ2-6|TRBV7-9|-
TGTGCCAGCAGCTTAGCATCTTCTGGGGCCAACGTCCTGACTTTC
CASSLASSGANVLTF
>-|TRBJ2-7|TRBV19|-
TGTGCCAGTAGTATAGGTTCCGGGGCCGACGAGCAGTACTTC
CASSIGSGADEQYF
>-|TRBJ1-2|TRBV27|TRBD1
TGTGCCAGCAGTTCAGACAGGGGGCTTGGTGTCTATGGCTACACCTTC
CASSSDRGLGVYGYTF
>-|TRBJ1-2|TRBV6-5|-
TGTGCCAGCAGTTCCGCGAGTTCGGGGGGCGATGGCTACACCTTC
CASSSASSGGDGYTF
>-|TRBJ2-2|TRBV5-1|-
TGCGCCAGCAGCTTGGATCCCCTGAACACCGGGGAGCTGTTTTTT
CASSLDPLNTGELFF
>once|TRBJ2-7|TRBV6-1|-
TGTGCCAGCAGTGATTCTCAGGCCTGGGTTGAGCAGTACTTC
CASSDSQAWVEQYF
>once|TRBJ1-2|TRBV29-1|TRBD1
TGCAGCATAGAAGGACAGGTCGAGGGGGGCTACACCTTC
CSIEGQVEGGYTF
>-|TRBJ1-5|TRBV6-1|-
TGTGCCAGCAGTGAAGGTTTGGGCCTGGGCAATCAGCCCCAGCATTTT
CASSEGLGLGNQPQHF
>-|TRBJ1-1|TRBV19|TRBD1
TGTGCCGTGGGGGACAGGGTCGACACTGAAGCTTTCTTT
CAVGDRVDTEAFF
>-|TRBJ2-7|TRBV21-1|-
TGTGCCAGCAGCAAAAATGCCCCCGGGCAGACCTACGAGCAGTACTTC
CASSKNAPGQTYEQYF
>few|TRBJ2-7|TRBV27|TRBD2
TGTGCCAGCAGTTTTGGGGGAGGGCCCGGCGAGCAGTACTTC
CASSFGGGPGEQYF
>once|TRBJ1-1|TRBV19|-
TGTGCCAGTAGTATAATGGGAGGGGGCACTGAAGCTTTCTTT
CASSIMGGGTEAFF
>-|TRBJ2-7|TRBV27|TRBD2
TGTGCCAGCAAAATCTGGGGGGGGTCCTACGAGCAGTACTTC
CASKIWGGSYEQYF
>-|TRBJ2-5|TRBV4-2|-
TGTGCCAGCAGCCAATATTCACAGGCAGCGGAGACCCAGTACTTC
CASSQYSQAAETQYF
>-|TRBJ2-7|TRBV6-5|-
TGTGCCAGCAGTTCCCCGACAGACTACGAGCAGTACTTC
CASSSPTDYEQYF
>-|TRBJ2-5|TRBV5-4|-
TGTGCCAGCAGCTTTTGGTCAGGGTCCGAGACCCAGTACTTC
CASSFWSGSETQYF
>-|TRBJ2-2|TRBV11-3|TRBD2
TGTGCCAGCAGCTCCAGCGGGATCGGTGCTTGGAACACCGGGGAGCTGTTTTTT
CASSSSGIGAWNTGELFF
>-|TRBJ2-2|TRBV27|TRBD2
TGTGCCAGCAGTTTAGTGGGGACTAGCGGTCCCGGGGAGCTGTTTTTT
CASSLVGTSGPGELFF
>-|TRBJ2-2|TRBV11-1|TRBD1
TGTGCCAGCAGCATCAGGACAGGGTATATCACCGGGGAGCTGTTTTTT
CASSIRTGYITGELFF
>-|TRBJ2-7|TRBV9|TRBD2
TGTGCCAGCAGCGTAGACCGGGCTAGCGGGACCCACGAGCAGTACTTC
CASSVDRASGTHEQYF
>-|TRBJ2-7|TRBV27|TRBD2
TGTGCCAGCAGTTTGGCTAGCGGGGGAAACGAGCAGTACTTC
CASSLASGGNEQYF
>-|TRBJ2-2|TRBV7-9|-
TGTGCCATCCAAGATGGATCACGGGAGCTGTTTTTT
CAIQDGSRELFF
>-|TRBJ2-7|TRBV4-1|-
TGCGCCAGCAGCCAACGGACAGATAGCTCCTACGAGCAGTACTTC
CASSQRTDSSYEQYF
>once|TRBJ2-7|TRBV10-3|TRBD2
TGTGCCATCAGCAGGGCTGCGGGGGGACCGGGGGAGCAGTACTTC
CAISRAAGGPGEQYF